The rows below give T cell receptor beta chains drawn from one sample of a study of T cell responses to AZD1222 COVID-19 vaccine. TCRdb's copy holds only in-frame clones and misses some; the assay was immunoSEQ multiplex PCR. The data contain under 200,000 clones, over 75% of them singletons. The sequencing here drew on peripheral blood, taken 28 days after the second AZD1222 dose. Receptor source: an adult who received the AZD1222 COVID-19 vaccine. Both conserved end residues are part of each CDR3. D genes are given only for firm matches. The listing skips clone size in some rows; elsewhere it reads once, few, many or a size class.

TRBV19	-	TRBD2	TRBJ2-1	CASSAPLAGGNNEQFF	TGTGCCAGTAGTGCCCCACTAGCGGGGGGGAACAATGAGCAGTTCTTC
TRBV11-2	-	-	TRBJ1-6	CASSPRTDSESSPLHF	TGTGCCAGCAGCCCCCGGACGGACAGCGAGTCTTCACCCCTCCACTTT
TRBV18	-	-	TRBJ2-2	CASSHLNTGELFF	TGTGCCAGCTCACACTTAAACACCGGGGAGCTGTTTTTT
TRBV19	-	TRBD1	TRBJ1-2	CASSIWDRVPNYGYTF	TGTGCCAGTAGTATATGGGACAGGGTCCCTAACTATGGCTACACCTTC
TRBV20-1	-	-	TRBJ1-1	CSASQGDAEAFF	TGCAGTGCTAGTCAAGGGGACGCTGAAGCTTTCTTT
TRBV7-9	-	TRBD2	TRBJ2-3	CASSSVTSRGSDTQYF	TGTGCCAGCAGCTCCGTGACTAGCAGAGGCTCGGATACGCAGTATTTT
TRBV3-1/TRBV3-2	-	-	TRBJ1-2	CASSRQLRGVYGYTF	TGTGCCAGCAGCCGACAGTTACGGGGGGTCTATGGCTACACCTTC
TRBV27	once	TRBD1	TRBJ1-2	CASSPGQAYGYTF	TGTGCCAGCAGCCCGGGACAGGCCTATGGCTACACCTTC
TRBV27	-	TRBD1	TRBJ2-7	CASSDRGFPYEQYF	TGTGCCAGCAGTGACAGGGGGTTCCCCTACGAGCAGTACTTC
TRBV5-1	once	TRBD1	TRBJ1-1	CASSVQGAAEAFF	TGCGCCAGCAGCGTCCAGGGGGCGGCTGAAGCTTTCTTT
TRBV7-9	-	TRBD1	TRBJ1-6	CASSPRGGSSYNSPLHF	TGTGCCAGCAGCCCAAGAGGGGGCAGCTCCTATAATTCACCCCTCCACTTT
TRBV7-8	-	TRBD1	TRBJ1-4	CASSTTGGTNEKLFF	TGTGCCAGCAGCACAACAGGGGGCACTAATGAAAAACTGTTTTTT
TRBV5-1	-	TRBD1	TRBJ1-2	CASSVGTGNNYGYTF	TGCGCCAGCAGCGTAGGGACAGGGAACAACTATGGCTACACCTTC
TRBV7-9	-	-	TRBJ1-1	CASSGTGTGNTEAFF	TGTGCCAGCAGCGGAACCGGGACGGGTAACACTGAAGCTTTCTTT
TRBV10-3	-	-	TRBJ2-2	CAILGLEDRELFF	TGTGCCATCCTGGGGCTCGAGGACAGGGAGCTGTTTTTT
TRBV7-2	-	-	TRBJ2-7	CASSFFQEQYF	TGTGCCAGCAGTTTTTTTCAAGAGCAGTACTTC
TRBV5-1	few	TRBD1	TRBJ1-4	CASRNGDRGRDEKLFF	TGCGCCAGCAGAAACGGGGACAGGGGGCGAGATGAAAAACTGTTTTTT
TRBV2	-	TRBD1	TRBJ1-4	CASRATGAPNEKLFF	TGTGCCAGCAGAGCTACAGGGGCTCCTAATGAAAAACTGTTTTTT
TRBV5-6	-	-	TRBJ1-2	CASSLGRDKTIYGYTF	TGTGCCAGCAGCTTGGGTCGGGACAAGACGATCTATGGCTACACCTTC
TRBV3-1/TRBV3-2	-	-	TRBJ1-4	CASSPRSGATSEKLFF	TGTGCCAGCAGCCCCCGATCGGGGGCGACGAGTGAAAAACTGTTTTTT
TRBV6-1	once	-	TRBJ2-7	CASSEGRGYYEQYF	TGTGCCAGCAGTGAAGGGAGAGGCTATTACGAGCAGTACTTC